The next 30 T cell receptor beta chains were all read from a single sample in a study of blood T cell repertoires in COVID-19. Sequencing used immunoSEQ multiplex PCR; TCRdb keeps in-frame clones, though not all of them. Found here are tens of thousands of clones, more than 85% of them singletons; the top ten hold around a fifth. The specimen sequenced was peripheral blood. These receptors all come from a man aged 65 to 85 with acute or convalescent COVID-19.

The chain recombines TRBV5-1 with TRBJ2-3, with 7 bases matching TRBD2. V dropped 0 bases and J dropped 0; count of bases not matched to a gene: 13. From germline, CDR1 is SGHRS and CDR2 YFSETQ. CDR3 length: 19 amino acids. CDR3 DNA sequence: TGCGCCAGCAGCTTGGTGGGACTACCCGGGACGGTTAGCACAGATACGCAGTATTTT. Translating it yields CASSLVGLPGTVSTDTQYF.

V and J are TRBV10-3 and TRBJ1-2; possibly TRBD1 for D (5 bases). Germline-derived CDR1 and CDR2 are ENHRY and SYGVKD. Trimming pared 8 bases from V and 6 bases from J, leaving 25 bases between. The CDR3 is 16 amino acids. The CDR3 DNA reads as TGTGCCATCGAGGCGGACACCGAGAAAGGACGCGATGGCTACACCTTC. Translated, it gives CAIEADTEKGRDGYTF.

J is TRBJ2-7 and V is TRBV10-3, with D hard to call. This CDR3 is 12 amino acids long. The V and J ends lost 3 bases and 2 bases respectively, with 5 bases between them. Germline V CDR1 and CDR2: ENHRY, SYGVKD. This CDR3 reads CAISDIPYEQYF. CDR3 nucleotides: TGTGCCATCAGTGACATCCCCTACGAGCAGTACTTC.

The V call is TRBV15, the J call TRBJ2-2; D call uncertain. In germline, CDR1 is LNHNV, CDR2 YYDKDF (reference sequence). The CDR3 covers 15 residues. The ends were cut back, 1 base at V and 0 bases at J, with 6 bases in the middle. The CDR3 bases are TGTGCCACCAGCAGAGGCAGGACGAACACCGGGGAGCTGTTTTTT. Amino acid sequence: CATSRGRTNTGELFF.

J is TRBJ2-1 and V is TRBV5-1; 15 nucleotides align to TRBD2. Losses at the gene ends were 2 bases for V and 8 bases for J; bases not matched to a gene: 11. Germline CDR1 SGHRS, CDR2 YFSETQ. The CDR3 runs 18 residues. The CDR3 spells CASSLTGLAGGSFDEQFF. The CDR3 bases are TGCGCCAGCAGCTTAACAGGACTAGCGGGAGGGTCTTTTGATGAGCAGTTCTTC.

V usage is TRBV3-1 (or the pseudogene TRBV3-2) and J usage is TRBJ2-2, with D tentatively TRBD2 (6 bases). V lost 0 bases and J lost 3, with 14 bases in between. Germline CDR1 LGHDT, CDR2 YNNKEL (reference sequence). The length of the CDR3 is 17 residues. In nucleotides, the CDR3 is TGTGCCAGCAGCCAAGATCTATCGGCGGGACACACCGGGGAGCTGTTTTTT. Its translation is CASSQDLSAGHTGELFF.

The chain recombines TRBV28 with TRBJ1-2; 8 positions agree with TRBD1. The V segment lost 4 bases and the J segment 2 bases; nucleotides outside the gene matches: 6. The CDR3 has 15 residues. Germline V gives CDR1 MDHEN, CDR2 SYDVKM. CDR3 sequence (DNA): TGTGCCAGCAGTTCAACAGGGGGAAAGAACTATGGCTACACCTTC. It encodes CASSSTGGKNYGYTF.

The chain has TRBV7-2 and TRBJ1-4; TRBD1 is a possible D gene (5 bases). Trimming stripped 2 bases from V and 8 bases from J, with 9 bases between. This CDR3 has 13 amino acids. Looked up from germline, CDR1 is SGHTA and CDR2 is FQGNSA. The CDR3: CASSLRRVEKLFF. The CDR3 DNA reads TGTGCCAGCAGCTTACGCAGGGTGGAAAAACTGTTTTTT.

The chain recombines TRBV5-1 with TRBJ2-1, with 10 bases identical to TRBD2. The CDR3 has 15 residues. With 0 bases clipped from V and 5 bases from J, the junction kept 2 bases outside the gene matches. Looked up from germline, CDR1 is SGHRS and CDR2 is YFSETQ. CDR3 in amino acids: CASSLVAGGDNEQFF. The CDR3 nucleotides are TGCGCCAGCAGCTTGGTAGCGGGAGGAGACAATGAGCAGTTCTTC.

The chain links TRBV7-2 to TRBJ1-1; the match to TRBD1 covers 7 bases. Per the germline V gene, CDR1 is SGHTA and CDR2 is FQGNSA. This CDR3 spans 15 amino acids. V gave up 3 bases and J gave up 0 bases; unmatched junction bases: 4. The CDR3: CASSLMDRMNTEAFF. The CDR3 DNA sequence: TGTGCCAGCAGCTTGATGGACAGGATGAACACTGAAGCTTTCTTT.

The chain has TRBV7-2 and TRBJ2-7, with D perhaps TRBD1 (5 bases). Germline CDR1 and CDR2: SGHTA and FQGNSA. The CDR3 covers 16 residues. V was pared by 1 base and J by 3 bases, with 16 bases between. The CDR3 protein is CASSLGALRAVYEQYF. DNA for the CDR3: TGTGCCAGCAGCTTAGGAGCGCTCAGGGCTGTCTACGAGCAGTACTTC. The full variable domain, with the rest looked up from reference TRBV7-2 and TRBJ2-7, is GAGVSQSPSNKVTEKGKDVELRCDPISGHTALYWYRQSLGQGLEFLIYFQGNSAPDKSGLPSDRFSAERTGGSVSTLTIQRTQQEDSAVYLCASSLGALRAVYEQYFGPGTRLTVT.

CDR3 residues: CASKRQGALETQYF. In DNA form, the CDR3 reads TGTGCCAGTAAACGACAGGGGGCGTTGGAGACCCAGTACTTC. V gene TRBV19 combines with J gene TRBJ2-5; 10 nucleotides agree with TRBD1. Germline CDR1 and CDR2: LNHDA and SQIVND (reference sequence). The V gene end was trimmed by 7 bases and the J gene end by 5 bases; junction bases not matched to a gene: 7. The CDR3 extends over 14 amino acids.

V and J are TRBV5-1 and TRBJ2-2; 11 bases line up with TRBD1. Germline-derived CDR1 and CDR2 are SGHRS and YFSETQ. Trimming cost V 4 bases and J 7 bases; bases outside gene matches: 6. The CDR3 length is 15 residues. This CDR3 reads CASSLGQGASGELFF. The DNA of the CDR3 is TGCGCCAGCAGCCTCGGACAGGGGGCGAGCGGGGAGCTGTTTTTT.

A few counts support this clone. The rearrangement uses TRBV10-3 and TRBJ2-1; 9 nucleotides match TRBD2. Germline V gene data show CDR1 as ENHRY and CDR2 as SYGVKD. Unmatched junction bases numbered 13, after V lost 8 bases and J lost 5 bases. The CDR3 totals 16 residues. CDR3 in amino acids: CAIGQHGLAGHNEQFF. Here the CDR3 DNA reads TGTGCCATCGGACAACATGGGCTAGCGGGACACAATGAGCAGTTCTTC.

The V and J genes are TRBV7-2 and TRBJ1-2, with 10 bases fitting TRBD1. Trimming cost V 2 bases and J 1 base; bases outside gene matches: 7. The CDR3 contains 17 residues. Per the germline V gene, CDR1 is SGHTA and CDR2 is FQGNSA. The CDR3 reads CASSLRQGAGGNYGYTF. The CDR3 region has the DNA TGTGCCAGCAGCTTACGACAGGGGGCCGGGGGTAACTATGGCTACACCTTC.

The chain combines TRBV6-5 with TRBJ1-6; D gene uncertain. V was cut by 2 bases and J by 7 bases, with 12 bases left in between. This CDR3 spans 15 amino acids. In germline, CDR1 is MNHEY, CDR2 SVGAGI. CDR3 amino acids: CASSYTNRGNSPLHF. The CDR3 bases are TGTGCCAGCAGTTACACAAACCGCGGGAATTCACCCCTCCACTTT.

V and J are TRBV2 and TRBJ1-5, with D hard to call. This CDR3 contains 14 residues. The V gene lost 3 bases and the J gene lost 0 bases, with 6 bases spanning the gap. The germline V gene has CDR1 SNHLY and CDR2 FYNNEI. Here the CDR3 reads CASSEQVSNQPQHF. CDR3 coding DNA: TGTGCCAGCAGTGAGCAGGTTAGCAATCAGCCCCAGCATTTT.

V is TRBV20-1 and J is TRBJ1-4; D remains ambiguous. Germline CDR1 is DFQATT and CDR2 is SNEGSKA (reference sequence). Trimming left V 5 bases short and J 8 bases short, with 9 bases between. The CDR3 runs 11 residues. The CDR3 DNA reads TGCAGTGCTGACTTCTTAGAAAAACTGTTTTTT. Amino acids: CSADFLEKLFF.

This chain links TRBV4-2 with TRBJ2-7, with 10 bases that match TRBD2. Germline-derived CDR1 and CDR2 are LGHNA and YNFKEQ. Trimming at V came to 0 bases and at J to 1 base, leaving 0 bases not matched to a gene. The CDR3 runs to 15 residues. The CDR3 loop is CASSQEGLASYEQYF. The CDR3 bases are TGTGCCAGCAGCCAAGAGGGACTAGCGTCCTACGAGCAGTACTTC.

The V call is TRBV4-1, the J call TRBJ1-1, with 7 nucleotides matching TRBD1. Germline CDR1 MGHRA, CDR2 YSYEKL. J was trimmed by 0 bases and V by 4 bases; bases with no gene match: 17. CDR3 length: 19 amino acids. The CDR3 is CASSRTPLQGPEMNTEAFF. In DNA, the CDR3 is TGCGCCAGCAGCCGAACCCCACTACAGGGGCCAGAGATGAACACTGAAGCTTTCTTT.

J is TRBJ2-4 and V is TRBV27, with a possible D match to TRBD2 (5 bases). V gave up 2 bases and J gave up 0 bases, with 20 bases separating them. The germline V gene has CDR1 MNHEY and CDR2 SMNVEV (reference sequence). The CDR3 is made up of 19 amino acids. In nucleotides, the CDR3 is TGTGCCAGCAGTTTAGAGGGCCGTTTCAGTCAACTAGCCAAAAACATTCAGTACTTC. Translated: CASSLEGRFSQLAKNIQYF.

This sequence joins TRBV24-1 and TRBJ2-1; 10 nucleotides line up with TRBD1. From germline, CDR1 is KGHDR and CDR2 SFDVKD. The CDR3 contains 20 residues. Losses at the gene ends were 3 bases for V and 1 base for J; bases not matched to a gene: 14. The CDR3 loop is CATSDRSPGQGKRSYNEQFF. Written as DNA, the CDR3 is TGTGCCACCAGTGATCGCTCGCCGGGACAGGGGAAGAGGTCCTACAATGAGCAGTTCTTC.

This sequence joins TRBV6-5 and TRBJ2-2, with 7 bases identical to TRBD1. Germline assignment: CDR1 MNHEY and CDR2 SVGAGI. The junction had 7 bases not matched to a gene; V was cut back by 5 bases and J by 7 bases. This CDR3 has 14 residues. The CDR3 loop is CASSPAGTDGELFF. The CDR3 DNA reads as TGTGCCAGCAGTCCCGCAGGGACAGACGGGGAGCTGTTTTTT.

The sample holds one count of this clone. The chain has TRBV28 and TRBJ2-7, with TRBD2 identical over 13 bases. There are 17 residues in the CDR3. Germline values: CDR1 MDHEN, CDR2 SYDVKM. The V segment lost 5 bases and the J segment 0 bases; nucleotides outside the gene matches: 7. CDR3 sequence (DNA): TGTGCCAGCAGTACACGGGGACTAGCGGGGCCCTCCTACGAGCAGTACTTC. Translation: CASSTRGLAGPSYEQYF.

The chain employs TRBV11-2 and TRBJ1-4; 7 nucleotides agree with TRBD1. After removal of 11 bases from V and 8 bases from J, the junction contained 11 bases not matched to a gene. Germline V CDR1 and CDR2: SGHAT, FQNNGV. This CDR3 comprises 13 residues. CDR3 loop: CASQLTGVEKLFF. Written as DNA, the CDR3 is TGTGCCTCCCAGTTAACAGGGGTGGAAAAACTGTTTTTT.

The CDR3 bases are TGTGCCAGCAGCTTTAGAACCGGGGAGCTGTTTTTT. Translating gives CASSFRTGELFF. The V call is TRBV7-3, the J call TRBJ2-2; D remains unclear. Germline V gives CDR1 SGHTA, CDR2 FQGTGA. The CDR3 totals 12 residues. With 3 bases removed from V and 5 bases from J, the gap between germline ends came to 4 bases.

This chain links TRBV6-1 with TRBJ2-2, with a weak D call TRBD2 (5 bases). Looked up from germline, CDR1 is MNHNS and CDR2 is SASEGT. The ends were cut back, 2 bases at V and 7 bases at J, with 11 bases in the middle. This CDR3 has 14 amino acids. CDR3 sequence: CASSESRRGGELFF. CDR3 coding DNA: TGTGCCAGCAGTGAAAGTAGACGGGGCGGGGAGCTGTTTTTT.

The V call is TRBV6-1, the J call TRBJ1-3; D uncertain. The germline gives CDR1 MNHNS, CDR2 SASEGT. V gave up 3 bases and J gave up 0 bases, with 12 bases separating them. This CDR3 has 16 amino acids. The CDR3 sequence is CASSDIATYSGNTIYF. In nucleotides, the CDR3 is TGTGCCAGCAGTGATATCGCTACTTACTCTGGAAACACCATATATTTT.

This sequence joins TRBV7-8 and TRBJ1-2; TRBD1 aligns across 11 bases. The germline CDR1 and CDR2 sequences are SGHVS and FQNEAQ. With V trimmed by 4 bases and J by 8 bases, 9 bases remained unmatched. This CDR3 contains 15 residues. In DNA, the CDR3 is TGTGCCAGCAGCTCCGGACAGGGGGCAATAGGGGGCTACACCTTC. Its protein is CASSSGQGAIGGYTF.

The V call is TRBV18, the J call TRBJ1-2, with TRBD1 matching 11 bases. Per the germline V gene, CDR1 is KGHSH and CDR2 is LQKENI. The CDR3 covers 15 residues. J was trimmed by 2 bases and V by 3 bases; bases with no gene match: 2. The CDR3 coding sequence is TGTGCCAGCTCACCTGGGACAGGGGGAAACTATGGCTACACCTTC. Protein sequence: CASSPGTGGNYGYTF.